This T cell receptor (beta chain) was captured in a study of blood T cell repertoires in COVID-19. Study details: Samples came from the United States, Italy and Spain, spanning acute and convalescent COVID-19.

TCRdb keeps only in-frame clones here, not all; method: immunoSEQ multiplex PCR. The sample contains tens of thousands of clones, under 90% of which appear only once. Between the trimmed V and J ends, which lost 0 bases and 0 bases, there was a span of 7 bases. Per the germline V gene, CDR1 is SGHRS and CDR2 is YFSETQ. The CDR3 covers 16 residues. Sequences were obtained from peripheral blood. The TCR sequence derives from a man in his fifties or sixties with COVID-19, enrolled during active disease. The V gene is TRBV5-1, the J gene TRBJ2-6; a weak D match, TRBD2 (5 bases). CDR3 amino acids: CASSLAGDSGANVLTF. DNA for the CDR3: TGCGCCAGCAGCTTGGCCGGGGACTCTGGGGCCAACGTCCTGACTTTC. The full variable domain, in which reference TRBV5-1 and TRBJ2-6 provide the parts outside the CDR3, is KAGVTQTPRYLIKTRGQQVTLSCSPISGHRSVSWYQQTPGQGLQFLFEYFSETQRNKGNFPGRFSGRQFSNSRSEMNVSTLELGDSALYLCASSLAGDSGANVLTFGAGSRLTVL.